A few counts support the clone carrying this TCR beta chain. What it binds is not known. The sample originates from a study of cytomegalovirus exposure and HLA in healthy donors. Overall study findings and caveats: An Asian-associated ancestry cluster reportedly showed fewer N-insertions than the roughly 700-donor mean in a later analysis. With later analysis, a missense DCLRE1C variant became linked to TCR beta V- and J-gene trimming. Most CMV-associated TCR beta chains appeared HLA-restricted in a later analysis.

PCR primers comprised 60 Vbeta and 13 Jbeta primers. Clones were read by immunoSEQ multiplex PCR, and TCRdb kept only the in-frame ones, dropping some. In the table there are 100,000 to 120,000 clones, about 64% of which are singletons. The CDR3 runs 15 residues. Losses at the gene ends were 3 bases for V and 3 bases for J; bases not matched to a gene: 6. Germline V gene sequence: CDR1 MDHEN, CDR2 SYDVKM. This receptor was identified in a man aged 18 to 35 in good health and CMV-seropositive. The J gene is TRBJ2-3, the V gene TRBV28; 7 bases align to TRBD1. Source material: PBMCs. The CDR3 is CASSFGQGETDTQYF. The CDR3 nucleotides are TGTGCCAGCAGTTTCGGGCAGGGGGAAACAGATACGCAGTATTTT.